Listed here are 12 T cell receptor beta chains from one sample, sequenced in a study of regulatory T cells in long-lasting Graves disease. Time point noted: newly diagnosed GD, antithyroid drugs for less than 3 months. The TCR library was made from RNA that had been extracted from PBMCs in TRIzol. Both iRepertoire HTBI primers and Arm-PCR of CDR3 regions were used to build the TCR beta libraries. TCRdb recomputed calls from the multiplex PCR reads with MiXCR, one row per CDR3 protein. The table records hundreds of thousands of distinct CDR3 sequences, around 17% of them present only once. The sample was also linked to a second study, of T cells in Graves' hyperthyroidism and ophthalmopathy.

The sequencing here drew on peripheral blood mononuclear cells (PBMCs), taken at new diagnosis, from a patient treated with antithyroid drugs. Receptors were obtained from a man aged 35-49 years with Graves disease.

The sample holds many counts of this clonotype. This chain uses TRBV24-1 with TRBJ2-1; maybe TRBD2 (6 bases). Per the germline V gene, CDR1 is KGHDR and CDR2 is SFDVKD. The CDR3 extends over 19 amino acids. V was clipped by 3 bases and J by 1 base, with 21 bases between them. The CDR3 reads CATSDTGRLGGGSYNEQFF. In nucleotides, the CDR3 is TGTGCCACCAGTGATACGGGACGGCTTGGTGGGGGGTCCTACAATGAGCAGTTCTTC.

This clonotype was seen more than once but under ten times. This chain links TRBV20-1 with TRBJ2-5, with D perhaps given as TRBD1 or TRBD2 (6 bases each). Trimming shortened V by 8 bases and J by 5 bases, and 18 bases separated the two germline ends. This CDR3 comprises 13 residues. Germline assignment: CDR1 DFQATT and CDR2 SNEGSKA (reference sequence). CDR3 sequence (DNA): TGCAGTCAAACGGAGGGGGGCCGGGAGACCCAGTACTTC. It is translated as CSQTEGGRETQYF.

This clonotype came up many times. The gene calls are TRBV11-3 and TRBJ1-1; D perhaps matches TRBD1 (6 bases). V gave up 1 base and J gave up 1 base, with 16 bases separating them. This CDR3 has 17 residues. The germline V gene has CDR1 SGHNT and CDR2 YENEEA. The CDR3 nucleotides read TGTGCCAGCAGCTTAGGAAGGGGCCAAGGGGGGAACACTGAAGCTTTCTTT. This translates into CASSLGRGQGGNTEAFF.

J is TRBJ2-3 and V is TRBV25-1; D gene uncertain. From germline, CDR1 is MGHDK and CDR2 SYGVNS. Trimming shortened V by 4 bases and J by 1 base, and 12 bases separated the two germline ends. CDR3 length equals 15 residues. The CDR3 protein is CASSGKGRGTDTQYF. The CDR3 DNA is TGTGCCAGCAGTGGCAAGGGTCGCGGCACAGATACGCAGTATTTT.

This clonotype occurred many times. The chain links TRBV2 to TRBJ2-5; D remains ambiguous. This CDR3 has 12 residues. Deletions cut 2 bases from V and 12 bases from J, with 13 bases between. In germline, CDR1 is SNHLY, CDR2 FYNNEI. CDR3 DNA sequence: TGTGCCAGCAGTGAAACCCCGGTGGGCAAGTACTTC. It is translated as CASSETPVGKYF.

This clonotype has at least ten counts. The chain links TRBV20-1 to TRBJ1-1, with D perhaps matching TRBD1 (5 bases). The V gene's germline CDR1 is DFQATT and CDR2 SNEGSKA (reference sequence). V dropped 3 bases and J dropped 2 bases, with 19 bases sitting between them. The CDR3 has 16 amino acids. The CDR3 loop is CSASARVGRSNTEAFF. The CDR3 nucleotides are TGCAGTGCTAGCGCCCGTGTGGGACGGAGCAACACTGAAGCTTTCTTT.

Details on this clonotype: Possible read error: a much larger clone is one base away. V is TRBV28 and J is TRBJ1-5, with 7 positions matching TRBD1. CDR3 size: 14 residues. In germline, CDR1 is MDHEN, CDR2 SYDVKM. DNA for the CDR3: TGTGCCAGCAGTTTATGGAAGGGGGCTCAGTCCCAGCATTTT. Protein: CASSLWKGAQSQHF. Drawing the rest from reference TRBV28 and TRBJ1-5, the complete variable domain is DVKVTQSSRYLVKRTGEKVFLECVQDMDHENMFWYRQDPGLGLRLIYFSYDVKMKEKGDIPEGYSVSREKKERFSLILESASTNQTSMYLCASSLWKGAQSQHFGDGTRLSIL.

At least ten counts were recorded for this clonotype. The chain joins TRBV11-1 to TRBJ1-2; D gene unclear. With 5 bases removed from V and 3 bases from J, the gap between germline ends came to 10 bases. The germline gives CDR1 SGHAT, CDR2 FQDESV (reference sequence). The CDR3 has 13 amino acids. DNA of the CDR3: TGTGCCAGCAGCCCACTAGCTGACTATGGCTACACCTTC. Its protein product is CASSPLADYGYTF.

The table lists this clonotype with many counts. The V call is TRBV20-1, the J call TRBJ2-7; TRBD2 matches 12 bases. The CDR3 extends over 14 amino acids. CDR1 and CDR2 (germline): DFQATT, SNEGSKA (reference sequence). V dropped 1 base and J dropped 5; count of bases not matched to a gene: 3. CDR3 DNA sequence: TGCAGTGCTAGAGGGACTAGCGGGGACCACGAGCAGTACTTC. The encoded protein is CSARGTSGDHEQYF.

A note on this clonotype: This clone may be a read error of a much larger clone one base away. The genes are TRBV20-1 and TRBJ2-4; 8 bases agree with TRBD1. Germline values: CDR1 DFQATT, CDR2 SNEGSKA (reference sequence). This CDR3 region has 15 residues. The CDR3 DNA reads TGCAGTGCTGCCCGACAGGGGCATACCAAAAACATTCGGTACTTC. Its protein product is CSAARQGHTKNIRYF.

This clonotype was counted at least ten times. This chain links TRBV2 with TRBJ1-4; 10 bases match TRBD1. Germline values: CDR1 SNHLY, CDR2 FYNNEI. CDR3 length: 14 residues. V was clipped by 3 bases and J by 7 bases; unmatched bases: 2. In DNA, the CDR3 is TGTGCCAGCAGTGAGGACAGGGGGATTGAAAAACTGTTTTTT. Translation: CASSEDRGIEKLFF.

The sample holds many counts of this clonotype. J is TRBJ2-1 and V is TRBV5-5, with D maybe TRBD2 (5 bases). This CDR3 spans 14 amino acids. The germline CDR1 and CDR2 sequences are SGHKS and YYEKEE (reference sequence). Trimming removed 1 base from V and 4 bases from J, with 9 bases in between. The CDR3, as DNA: TGTGCCAGCAGCTTGCCTCAGCGGTACAATGAGCAGTTCTTC. This gives the protein CASSLPQRYNEQFF.